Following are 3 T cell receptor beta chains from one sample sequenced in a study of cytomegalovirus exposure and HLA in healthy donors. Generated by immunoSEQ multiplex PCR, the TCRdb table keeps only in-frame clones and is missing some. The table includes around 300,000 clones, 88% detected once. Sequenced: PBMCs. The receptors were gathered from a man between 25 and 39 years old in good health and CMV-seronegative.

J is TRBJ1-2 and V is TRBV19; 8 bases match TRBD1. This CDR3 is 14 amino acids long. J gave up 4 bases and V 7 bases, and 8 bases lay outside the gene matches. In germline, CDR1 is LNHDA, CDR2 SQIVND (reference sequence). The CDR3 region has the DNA TGTGCCAGTACCGACAGGGGAAATTTCTATGGCTACACCTTC. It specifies CASTDRGNFYGYTF.

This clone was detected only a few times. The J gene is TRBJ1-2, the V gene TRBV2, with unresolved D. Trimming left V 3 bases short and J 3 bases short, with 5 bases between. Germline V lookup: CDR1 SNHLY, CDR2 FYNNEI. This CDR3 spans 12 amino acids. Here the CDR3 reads CASSDPYYGYTF. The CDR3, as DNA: TGTGCCAGCAGTGATCCGTACTATGGCTACACCTTC.

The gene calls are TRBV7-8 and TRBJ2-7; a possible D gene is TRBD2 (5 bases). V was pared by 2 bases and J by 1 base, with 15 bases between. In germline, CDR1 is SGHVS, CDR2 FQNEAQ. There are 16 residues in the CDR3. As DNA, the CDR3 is TGTGCCAGCAGCTTACCGGGGATTCCGGAGTCCTACGAGCAGTACTTC. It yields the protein CASSLPGIPESYEQYF.